Sequencing of this T cell receptor beta chain was carried out in a study of blood T cell repertoires in COVID-19. Study-wide context: COVID-19 samples collected from the United States, Italy and Spain covered acute and convalescent phases.

The CDR3 extends over 15 amino acids. Trimming at V came to 2 bases and at J to 7 bases, leaving 9 bases not matched to a gene. The germline V gene encodes CDR1 MNHEY and CDR2 SVGAGI. Original handling: Counts of nucleated cells, estimated from reference gene primer amplification, were obtained. Only in-frame clones appear in the TCRdb table, and some are missing; sequencing was by immunoSEQ multiplex PCR. V, J and clone size reflect that table, while D and trimming were determined from the DNA. Among 220,000 or so clones listed, roughly 75% were seen once. The sequence came from a woman aged 65 to 85 with acute or convalescent COVID-19. The rearrangement joins TRBV6-5 to TRBJ1-2, with TRBD1 matching over 8 bases. Sequences were obtained from peripheral blood. CDR3 in DNA: TGTGCCAGCAGTTACGGAGACAGGGGACGGTTTGGCTACACCTTC. Protein: CASSYGDRGRFGYTF.